This TCR beta chain derives from a study of beta chain features in type 1 diabetes. Study-wide findings and caveats: Within each of all four CD4+ subsets, Type 1 diabetes patients had TCRB CDR3s that were moderately but significantly shorter.

There are 11 residues in the CDR3. Trimming took 4 bases from V and 4 from J, leaving 5 bases between them. CDR1 and CDR2 (germline): SNHLY, FYNNEI. On this clone: Its antigen is unidentified.

What was sequenced were expressed TCRB transcripts, since all of the isolated RNA had been reverse transcribed. Sequencing was performed with immunoSEQ multiplex PCR; in TCRdb, only in-frame clones are kept and a portion is missing. This table has around 280,000 clones, approximately 16% appearing once. This chain joins TRBV2 and TRBJ2-7; D is uncertain. The sequencing sample was made of naive CD4+ T cells from blood. This TCR derives from a young man with type 1 diabetes. The CDR3 coding sequence is TGTGCCAGCAGTGGTTATTACGAGCAGTACTTC. It is translated as CASSGYYEQYF.